This TCR beta chain was captured in a study of blood T cell repertoires in COVID-19. Study background: COVID-19 samples collected from the United States, Italy and Spain covered acute and convalescent phases.

Germline CDR1 and CDR2: GTSNPN and SVGIG (reference sequence). This CDR3 region has 19 residues. V was shortened by 2 bases and J by 7 bases, with 29 bases between the two germline ends. The table came from immunoSEQ multiplex PCR; TCRdb's copy has only in-frame clones and leaves some out. Of 150,000 to 200,000 clones in the sample, roughly nine tenths are singletons; the top ten hold 0.99%. The chain carries TRBV30 and TRBJ2-2; TRBD2 is a possible D gene (5 bases). The source is a man aged 18-30 years with acute or convalescent COVID-19. Sequenced: peripheral blood. CDR3 residues: CAWSPRWGVGSSTNGELFF. As DNA, the CDR3 is TGTGCCTGGAGTCCCAGGTGGGGAGTCGGGTCGTCCACAAACGGGGAGCTGTTTTTT.